This TCR beta chain emerged from a study of T-cell reconstitution after alpha-beta-depleted transplantation in children. Per germline, CDR1 DFQATT and CDR2 SNEGSKA (reference sequence). Between the trimmed V and J ends, which lost 5 bases and 4 bases, there was a span of 14 bases. The CDR3 has 13 amino acids. Comment on this clonotype: Since a much larger clone is just one base distant, this may be a read error. Lacking the conserved final phenylalanine or tryptophan, this CDR3 likely reflects a read error.

Preparation of the TCRbeta library used unique molecular identifiers. TCRdb itself ran the PCR reads through MiXCR, one entry per CDR3 protein. The table lists hundreds of thousands of distinct CDR3 sequences, around 13% of them singletons. The sequence was collected from a girl aged 2 to 9 with congenital amegakaryocytic thrombocytopenia, due to receive a stem cell transplant. The sequences come from PBMCs, collected before TCRalphabeta/CD19-depleted stem cell transplant. The chain recombines TRBV20-1 with TRBJ2-5; D assignment may be TRBD1 or TRBD2 (6 bases each). The chain's CDR3 is CSASLGGLETQYL. CDR3 bases: TGCAGTGCTTCCTTGGGGGGCTTAGAGACCCAGTACCTC.